These 28 T cell receptor beta chains share one sample of origin, sequenced in a study of T cell repertoires in cytomegalovirus infection. Their specific antigens are unknown. TCRdb re-called the reads through MiXCR, storing one row per CDR3 protein. The repertoire holds about 130,000 distinct CDR3 sequences, with 20% to 30% as singletons. The specimen was PBMCs, sequenced either directly or after in vitro stimulation (not recorded which). Every receptor here comes from a human donor in good health (CMV status not recorded). Some clones in this sample may be carry-over from other donors' samples.

J is TRBJ1-5 and V is TRBV12-5, with a tentative D call TRBD1 (6 bases). The ends were cut back, 5 bases at V and 0 bases at J, with 11 bases in the middle. This CDR3 comprises 15 residues. Germline V gives CDR1 LGHNT, CDR2 FRNRAP. The CDR3 DNA is TGTGCTAGTGGTCAGGGACACTCTAGCAATCAGCCCCAGCATTTT. Protein product: CASGQGHSSNQPQHF.

This clonotype has more than one count but fewer than ten. The CDR3 nucleotides read TGTGCCAGTACCGGGGTTATCAGCAATCAGCCCCAGCATTTT. Protein sequence: CASTGVISNQPQHF. This chain joins TRBV19 and TRBJ1-5; D is undetermined. The length of the CDR3 is 14 residues. In germline, CDR1 is LNHDA, CDR2 SQIVND (reference sequence). V shed 7 bases and J shed 1 base, with 11 bases lying between them.

The chain couples TRBV6-5 to TRBJ1-1; D uncertain. Looked up from germline, CDR1 is MNHEY and CDR2 is SVGAGI. V lost 3 bases and J lost 0, with 11 bases in between. The CDR3 covers 15 residues. The CDR3 region is CASSYSPSLNTEAFF. CDR3 in DNA: TGTGCCAGCAGTTATAGTCCGAGTCTGAACACTGAAGCTTTCTTT.

The sample holds a few counts of this clonotype. This chain connects TRBV6-2 or TRBV6-3 to TRBJ2-1; TRBD2 agrees at 7 bases. V gave up 8 bases and J gave up 2 bases; unmatched junction bases: 9. Germline lookup yields CDR1 MNHEY and CDR2 SVGEGT. The CDR3 runs to 15 residues. The CDR3 reads CASRIEGRAYNEQFF. The CDR3 coding sequence is TGTGCCAGCCGGATAGAGGGGAGGGCCTACAATGAGCAGTTCTTC.

The chain is built from TRBV4-3 and TRBJ2-3; either TRBD1 or TRBD2 may supply D (5 bases each). Looked up from germline, CDR1 is LGHNA and CDR2 is YSLEER. The CDR3 is 15 amino acids. V lost 6 bases and J 2 bases, leaving 15 bases between the germline ends. CDR3 loop: CASSPGPSSTDTQYF. In nucleotides, the CDR3 is TGCGCCAGCAGTCCGGGACCGAGTTCCACAGATACGCAGTATTTT.

This clonotype has just a few counts. The CDR3 is CASSFGRARTDTQYF. The CDR3, as DNA: TGTGCCAGCAGCTTCGGGCGGGCCCGCACAGATACGCAGTATTTT. The chain carries TRBV11-2 and TRBJ2-3, with D perhaps TRBD2 (5 bases). The CDR3 length is 15 residues. Trimming took 3 bases from V and 1 from J, leaving 11 bases between them. CDR1 and CDR2 (germline): SGHAT, FQNNGV.

The chain combines TRBV4-3 with TRBJ2-7, with D possibly matching TRBD1 (6 bases). This CDR3 is built from 16 residues. CDR1 and CDR2 from the germline V gene are LGHNA and YSLEER. V lost 3 bases and J 4 bases, leaving 19 bases between the germline ends. CDR3 coding DNA: TGCGCCAGCAGCCAGGAAGAAAGGGACACGCGGTACGAGCAGTACTTC. Protein: CASSQEERDTRYEQYF.

This clonotype occurred many times. The gene calls are TRBV7-2 and TRBJ1-4, with D uncertain. The germline V and J ends were trimmed by 1 base and 7 bases, with 13 bases remaining between them. The CDR3 has 15 residues. Germline CDR1 SGHTA, CDR2 FQGNSA. The DNA of the CDR3 is TGTGCCAGCAGCTTAGTGGCCGCGGGGAGTGAAAAACTGTTTTTT. As protein: CASSLVAAGSEKLFF.

The V and J genes are TRBV4-3 and TRBJ2-3; 14 bases match TRBD2. The trim removed 4 bases at V and 4 bases at J, leaving 10 bases unmatched. The CDR3 runs 18 residues. Looked up from germline, CDR1 is LGHNA and CDR2 is YSLEER. CDR3 DNA sequence: TGCGCCAGCAGCCGAGACGGGACTAGCGGGAGTTCAGCAGATACGCAGTATTTT. Translating it yields CASSRDGTSGSSADTQYF.

CDR3 residues: CAWGEGSQPQHF. CDR3 DNA sequence: TGTGCCTGGGGAGAGGGAAGCCAGCCCCAGCATTTT. V usage is TRBV30 and J usage is TRBJ1-5, with D uncertain. The V gene's germline CDR1 is GTSNPN and CDR2 SVGIG (reference sequence). Trimming cost V 5 bases and J 7 bases, with 12 bases left between them. The CDR3 has 12 amino acids.

The rearrangement links TRBV10-2 to TRBJ2-3, with D tentatively TRBD2 (6 bases). Germline assignment: CDR1 WSHSY and CDR2 SAAADI. V lost 5 bases and J 2 bases, leaving 14 bases between the germline ends. The CDR3 consists of 15 residues. CDR3 sequence reads: CASSSSVGLTDTQYF. CDR3 nucleotide sequence: TGCGCCAGCAGTAGTTCGGTGGGACTCACAGATACGCAGTATTTT.

In its sample, this clonotype was seen a few times. This chain connects TRBV5-8 to TRBJ1-1; possible D gene TRBD1, 5 bases. The V end lost 1 base, the J end lost 7 bases, and 14 bases lay between the germline ends. Looked up from germline, CDR1 is SGHTS and CDR2 is YDEGEE. The CDR3 covers 14 residues. The CDR3 DNA reads TGTGCCAGCAGCTTGCGATGGGGCTTTAATGAAGCTTTCTTT. The encoded protein is CASSLRWGFNEAFF. Variable domain in full (rest from reference TRBV5-8 and TRBJ1-1): EAGVTQSPTHLIKTRGQQATLRCSPISGHTSVYWYQQALGLGLQFLLWYDEGEERNRGNFPPRFSGRQFPNYSSELNVNALELEDSALYLCASSLRWGFNEAFFGQGTRLTVV.

This clonotype was counted many times. This chain links TRBV7-2 with TRBJ2-2; D remains unclear. Trimming stripped 5 bases from V and 7 bases from J, with 14 bases between. CDR1 and CDR2 from the germline V gene are SGHTA and FQGNSA. The CDR3 spans 14 residues. The DNA for the CDR3 is TGTGCCAGCAGCCTCACCGGACGGTACGGGGAGCTGTTTTTT. It translates to CASSLTGRYGELFF.

Many counts were recorded for this clonotype. This chain joins TRBV7-2 and TRBJ2-7; 9 positions match TRBD2. Trimming at V came to 5 bases and at J to 5 bases, leaving 10 bases not matched to a gene. The germline V gene encodes CDR1 SGHTA and CDR2 FQGNSA. This CDR3 spans 15 amino acids. Here the CDR3 DNA reads TGTGCCAGCAGCACTTGGACTAGCGAGGAGAACGAGCAGTACGTC. Protein sequence: CASSTWTSEENEQYV.

This clonotype showed up many times. CDR3 DNA sequence: TGTGCCAGCAGCCTAAGAGTCTACAATGAGCAGTTCTTC. It is translated as CASSLRVYNEQFF. The rearrangement joins TRBV7-2 to TRBJ2-1; D ambiguous. The germline V gene has CDR1 SGHTA and CDR2 FQGNSA. V lost 5 bases, J lost 3 bases, and 8 bases lay in between. The CDR3 contains 13 residues.

This chain connects TRBV20-1 to TRBJ2-3, with 7 bases identical to TRBD1. Trimming at V came to 8 bases and at J to 2 bases, leaving 10 bases not matched to a gene. Germline loops: CDR1 DFQATT, CDR2 SNEGSKA (reference sequence). CDR3 length: 14 amino acids. CDR3 residues: CSSRRGPATDTQYF. CDR3 nucleotide sequence: TGCAGTTCCCGTAGGGGGCCGGCCACAGATACGCAGTATTTT.

This clonotype was detected ten times or more. The V call is TRBV7-2, the J call TRBJ2-2; D not resolved. The CDR3 contains 16 residues. Trimming took off 0 bases at V and 6 bases at J, with 14 bases between the two ends. The germline CDR1 and CDR2 sequences are SGHTA and FQGNSA. CDR3 bases: TGTGCCAGCAGCTTAGCCGGCGCTTTAGGGTCCGGGGAGCTGTTTTTT. Amino acids: CASSLAGALGSGELFF.

The chain employs TRBV6-5 and TRBJ2-2; D is undetermined. The CDR3 length is 14 residues. V was trimmed by 2 bases and J by 4 bases, leaving 8 bases between them. Germline CDR1 reads MNHEY; CDR2 reads SVGAGI. The CDR3 sequence: CASSYLPGTGELFF. The CDR3, as DNA: TGTGCCAGCAGTTACCTTCCGGGCACCGGGGAGCTGTTTTTT.

This clonotype has a count of ten or more. This chain uses TRBV29-1 with TRBJ2-1; TRBD1 matches 9 bases. Trimming at V came to 6 bases and at J to 4 bases, leaving 1 base not matched to a gene. The CDR3 spans 12 residues. Germline V gene data show CDR1 as SQVTM and CDR2 as ANQGSEA. CDR3 sequence: CSVGQGYNEQFF. The CDR3, as DNA: TGCAGCGTCGGACAGGGGTACAATGAGCAGTTCTTC.

This clonotype appeared a few times. The V gene is TRBV27, the J gene TRBJ2-1, with a tentative D call TRBD1 (6 bases). V was trimmed by 4 bases and J by 9 bases, leaving 13 bases between them. The CDR3 consists of 13 residues. The germline V gene encodes CDR1 MNHEY and CDR2 SMNVEV (reference sequence). The CDR3, as DNA: TGTGCCAGCAGTTCCCACAGGGACGCTGAGCAGTTCTTC. The encoded protein is CASSSHRDAEQFF.

The CDR3 coding sequence is TGTGCCAGCAGCTCCCCGAATGAAAAACTGTTTTTT. It codes for CASSSPNEKLFF. The chain joins TRBV7-9 to TRBJ1-4, with D hard to call. The germline V gene has CDR1 SEHNR and CDR2 FQNEAQ (reference sequence). V shed 4 bases and J shed 5 bases, with 5 bases lying between them. The CDR3 runs to 12 residues.

About this clonotype itself: One junction end does not reproduce the germline sequence, and a read error may be involved. The chain employs TRBV11-1 and TRBJ2-7; D tentatively reads TRBD1 or TRBD2 (5 bases each). The CDR3 sequence is 14 residues long. From germline, CDR1 is SGHAT and CDR2 FQDESV (reference sequence). CDR3 DNA: TGTGCCAGCAGCTTAGTGGGGGTGACCTACGAGCAGAACTTC. It specifies CASSLVGVTYEQNF.

This clonotype was observed a handful of times. V and J are TRBV20-1 and TRBJ2-7, with 14 nucleotides matching TRBD2. There are 15 residues in the CDR3. CDR1 is DFQATT, CDR2 SNEGSKA, per germline (reference sequence). Trimming at V came to 1 base and at J to 9 bases, leaving 8 bases not matched to a gene. CDR3 in amino acids: CSARVTGLAGVVQYF. CDR3 DNA sequence: TGCAGTGCTAGAGTCACGGGACTAGCGGGAGTTGTGCAGTACTTC.

This clonotype was detected a few times. The genes are TRBV19 and TRBJ1-3; D ambiguous. The germline gives CDR1 LNHDA, CDR2 SQIVND (reference sequence). Trimming took 10 bases from V and 0 from J, leaving 13 bases between them. The CDR3 runs to 14 residues. CDR3 sequence: CATKYIDSGNTIYF. The CDR3 DNA reads as TGTGCCACCAAATACATCGACTCTGGAAACACCATATATTTT.

This clonotype came up a few times. CDR3 bases: TGCGCCAGCAGCCCTTACACCGAGGAAAAACTGTTTTTT. Residues: CASSPYTEEKLFF. This sequence joins TRBV5-1 and TRBJ1-4; D gene ambiguous. The CDR3 runs to 13 residues. Trimming left V 4 bases short and J 8 bases short, with 12 bases between. Germline values: CDR1 SGHRS, CDR2 YFSETQ.

This clonotype showed up many times. This rearrangement joins TRBV7-2 to TRBJ2-2; possible D gene TRBD2, 6 bases. The CDR3 has 14 amino acids. Trimming removed 6 bases from V and 3 bases from J, with 11 bases in between. Looked up from germline, CDR1 is SGHTA and CDR2 is FQGNSA. CDR3 residues: CASSSSGHTGELFF. CDR3 bases: TGTGCCAGCAGTAGTAGCGGACACACCGGGGAGCTGTTTTTT.

This clonotype was found many times. The chain couples TRBV6-2 or TRBV6-3 to TRBJ2-7; 13 positions agree with TRBD2. Germline CDR1 MNHEY, CDR2 SVGEGT. Trimming cost V 2 bases and J 4 bases; bases outside gene matches: 26. This CDR3 is 23 amino acids long. CDR3 loop: CASSYGTGLPGLAGQTSDYEQYV. The CDR3 DNA reads TGTGCCAGCAGTTACGGGACAGGACTACCGGGACTAGCGGGACAGACGTCCGATTACGAGCAGTACGTC.

V is TRBV24-1 and J is TRBJ1-2; D is possibly TRBD1 (5 bases). The CDR3 extends over 14 amino acids. Germline V gives CDR1 KGHDR, CDR2 SFDVKD. Trimming stripped 4 bases from V and 2 bases from J, with 10 bases between. The CDR3 sequence: CATSETGGNYGYTF. In DNA, the CDR3 is TGTGCCACCAGTGAAACAGGCGGCAACTATGGCTACACCTTC.